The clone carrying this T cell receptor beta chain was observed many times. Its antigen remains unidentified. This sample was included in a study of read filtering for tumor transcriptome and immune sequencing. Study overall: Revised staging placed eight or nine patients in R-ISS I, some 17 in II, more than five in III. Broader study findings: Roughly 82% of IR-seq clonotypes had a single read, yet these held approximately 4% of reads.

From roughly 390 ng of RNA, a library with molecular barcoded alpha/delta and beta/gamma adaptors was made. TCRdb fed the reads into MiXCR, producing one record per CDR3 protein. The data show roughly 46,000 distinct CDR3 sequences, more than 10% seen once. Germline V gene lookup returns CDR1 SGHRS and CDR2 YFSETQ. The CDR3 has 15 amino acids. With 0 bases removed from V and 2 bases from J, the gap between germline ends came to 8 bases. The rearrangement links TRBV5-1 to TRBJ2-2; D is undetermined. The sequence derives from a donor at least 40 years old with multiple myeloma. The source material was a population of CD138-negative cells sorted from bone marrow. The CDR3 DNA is TGCGCCAGCAGCTTGGATGCAGGAAACACCGGGGAGCTGTTTTTT. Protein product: CASSLDAGNTGELFF.